This T cell receptor beta chain was identified in a study of early T cells in non-severe SARS-CoV-2 infection. Overall study: Sequencing of bulk RNA from unsorted whole blood was done, without chain pairing.

TCRdb itself ran the 5' RACE reads through MiXCR, one entry per CDR3 protein. The sample carries 100,000 to 130,000 distinct CDR3 sequences, 11% recorded once. This CDR3 has 15 residues. With V trimmed by 3 bases and J by 4 bases, 6 bases remained unmatched. Germline CDR1 MNHEY, CDR2 SMNVEV (reference sequence). This clonotype was found many times. This receptor was obtained from an adult who was a healthcare worker with PCR-confirmed SARS-CoV-2 infection or an uninfected control (not recorded which). The sample comprised whole blood. V is TRBV27 and J is TRBJ2-7; 10 bases fit TRBD2. The CDR3 DNA reads as TGTGCCAGCAGTTTGGGAGCGGGAGGGCCTTACGAGCAGTACTTC. This sequence encodes CASSLGAGGPYEQYF.